Listed below are T cell receptor beta chains from one sample, sequenced in a study of blood T cells in healthy people across ages. TCRdb re-derived calls from the 5' RACE reads in MiXCR, one entry per CDR3 protein. The table records about 760,000 distinct CDR3 sequences, roughly 25% of them present only once. In addition, the sample was reused for a study of T cells of mothers and their children.

Source material: blood. Source of these receptors: a boy younger than 18 in good health. The CDR3 runs from the conserved cysteine through the conserved F or W. Size is stated for part of the rows, as once, few or many counts, or as a class when the clone is expanded.

-	TRBV12-3/TRBV12-4	TRBJ2-5	CASSFRPQRWQETQYF
few	TRBV9	TRBJ1-2	CASSRGDRDYGYTF
-	TRBV5-1	TRBJ2-1	CASSLAGAKESHEQFF
many	TRBV7-9	TRBJ1-1	CASSFGPNTEAFF
few	TRBV4-1	TRBJ2-7	CASSQDQFRSYDEQYF
-	TRBV29-1	TRBJ2-7	CSVGQQGPLSYEQYF
many	TRBV12-3/TRBV12-4	TRBJ1-6	CASSLETGVSPLHF
few	TRBV28	TRBJ2-1	CAKARPLTYNEQFF
few	TRBV12-3/TRBV12-4	TRBJ1-3	CAGCLGEAGNTIYF
many	TRBV7-2	TRBJ2-5	CASSLARVQETQYF
-	TRBV4-1	TRBJ1-4	CASSQGATNEKLLF
-	TRBV4-3	-	CASSQVRLAGGRETQYF
-	TRBV12-3/TRBV12-4	TRBJ1-2	CASSLGNWGGDYGYTF
few	TRBV7-9	-	CASSPRGGILQETQYF
-	TRBV5-1	TRBJ2-2	CASSAPRGIPNTGELFF
-	TRBV2	TRBJ1-2	CASSTGTGGGYGYTF
few	TRBV2	TRBJ2-7	CASSDAGAYEQYF
few	TRBV7-6	TRBJ1-1	CASSPLGQIFPTMNTEAFF
many	TRBV3-1	TRBJ2-1	CASSTPTTAYNEQFF
few	TRBV9	TRBJ2-7	CASSDEGQGRHEQYF
-	TRBV7-9	TRBJ2-7	CASSVGTSEQYF
-	TRBV29-1	TRBJ2-1	CSVEAITSGIYNEQFF
-	TRBV12-3/TRBV12-4	TRBJ2-5	CASSLEGGGSETQYF
-	TRBV3-1	TRBJ2-1	CASSQEGAGGLANEQFF
few	TRBV18	TRBJ1-6	CASSLLRGGIDSPLHF
few	TRBV6-2/TRBV6-3	TRBJ2-1	CASSYRRGGSNEQFF
-	TRBV7-9	TRBJ2-7	CASSLGGTRAGEQYF
-	TRBV5-6	TRBJ2-7	CASSLTSGSVIHEQYF
-	TRBV6-5	TRBJ2-1	CRGLAGGREQFF
-	TRBV21-1	TRBJ2-5	CASSLTQPGLAASSETQYF
-	TRBV13	-	CASSLGWGSPFNEQFF
-	TRBV6-2/TRBV6-3	TRBJ2-1	CASANPGALNEQFF
-	TRBV7-6	TRBJ1-1	CACSLAVNTEAFF
few	TRBV28	TRBJ1-5	CASSPGKGLWQPQHF
few	TRBV28	TRBJ1-2	CASTAGLGLYGYTF
-	TRBV20-1	-	CSAYGRNYEQYF
few	TRBV10-2	TRBJ2-1	CASGTGGTEQFF
-	TRBV28	TRBJ2-7	CANPKDPYEQYF
few	TRBV6-1	TRBJ2-5	CASSEQSGPATQYF
-	TRBV18	TRBJ2-5	CASSPEQETQYF
-	TRBV4-2	-	CASSQLRDNEQFF